The clone carrying this TCR beta chain was counted many times. The antigen is undetermined. This specimen belongs to a study of T cell repertoires in cytomegalovirus infection. TCRdb re-called the reads with MiXCR, one entry per CDR3 protein. Of approximately 990,000 distinct CDR3 sequences in the sample, around 31% were seen once. V gave up 4 bases and J gave up 3 bases; unmatched junction bases: 4. Per the germline V gene, CDR1 is LGHDT and CDR2 is YNNKEL (reference sequence). This CDR3 has 14 residues. The source is a human donor in good health (CMV status not recorded). Some clones in this sample may be carry-over from other donors' samples. The sequencing used cultured CD8+ T cells from PBMCs, collected from culture after CMV antigen stimulation. This chain links TRBV3-1 with TRBJ2-5; the match to TRBD2 covers 8 bases. The CDR3 reads CASSPGLVKETQYF. The CDR3 DNA sequence: TGTGCCAGCAGCCCGGGACTAGTGAAAGAGACCCAGTACTTC.